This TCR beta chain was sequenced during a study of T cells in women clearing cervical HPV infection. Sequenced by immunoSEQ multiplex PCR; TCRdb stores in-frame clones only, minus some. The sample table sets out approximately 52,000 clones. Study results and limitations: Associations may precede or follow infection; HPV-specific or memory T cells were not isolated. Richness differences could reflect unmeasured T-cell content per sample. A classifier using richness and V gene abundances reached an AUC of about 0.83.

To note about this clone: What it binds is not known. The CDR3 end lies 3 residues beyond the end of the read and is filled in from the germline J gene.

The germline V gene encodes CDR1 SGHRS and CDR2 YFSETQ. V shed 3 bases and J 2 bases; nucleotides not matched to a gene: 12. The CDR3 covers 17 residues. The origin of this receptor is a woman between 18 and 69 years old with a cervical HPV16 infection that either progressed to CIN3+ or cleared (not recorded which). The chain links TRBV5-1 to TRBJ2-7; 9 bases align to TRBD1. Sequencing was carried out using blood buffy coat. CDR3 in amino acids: CASSSGLQQGAAYEQYF. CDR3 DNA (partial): TGCGCCAGCAGCTCAGGCCTCCAACAGGGGGCAGCCTACGAG.